A single sample gave rise to the 17 T cell receptor beta chains below, sequenced in a study of T-cell memory formation after mild COVID-19 (dated by TCRdb to the early 2020s). The library was built by means of 5' RACE. Sequencing used an Illumina NovaSeq 6000. TCRdb itself trimmed the public reads at Q25 with fastp, ran MiXCR and retained productive beta chains. CDR3 protein sequences are deduplicated, and each keeps its most common genes and DNA. The sample includes 470,000 or so distinct CDR3 sequences, with approximately 25% observed a single time. The ten largest account for about 12% of the sample. Specimen: PBMCs or a T cell subset sorted from them (not recorded which). The source of these receptors is an adult woman who had mild COVID-19 (a few samples of this study predate the infection). The sample titles of this study are shuffled in the database, so cell type and time point are left out; the donor was told from shared clones.

This clonotype was detected a few times. The V and J genes are TRBV29-1 and TRBJ2-5; D call uncertain. The ends were cut back, 7 bases at V and 1 base at J, with 10 bases in the middle. The CDR3 totals 12 residues. CDR1 and CDR2 from the germline V gene are SQVTM and ANQGSEA. The CDR3: CSAAAGQETQYF. The CDR3 nucleotides are TGCAGCGCTGCGGCTGGCCAAGAGACCCAGTACTTC.

This clonotype has a handful of counts. J is TRBJ2-5 and V is TRBV7-2; D is undetermined. Deletions cut 5 bases from V and 2 bases from J, with 9 bases between. The germline gives CDR1 SGHTA, CDR2 FQGNSA. This CDR3 has 13 residues. CDR3 DNA sequence: TGTGCCAGCAGCCGCGGCCTGCAAGAGACCCAGTACTTC. Its translation: CASSRGLQETQYF.

Here the CDR3 DNA reads TGTGCCAGCAGTTTAGGGGGCGGAAATACGCAGTATTTT. This translates into CASSLGGGNTQYF. The rearrangement joins TRBV12-3 or TRBV12-4 to TRBJ2-3; the D gene is possibly TRBD1 (5 bases). This CDR3 has 13 amino acids. V lost 1 base to trimming and J lost 7 bases, with 9 bases between them.

This clonotype was recorded at least ten times. This chain connects TRBV7-8 to TRBJ2-3, with TRBD2 matching 7 bases. Trimming cost V 4 bases and J 2 bases; bases outside gene matches: 12. CDR1 is SGHVS and CDR2 is FQNEAQ in the germline V gene. This CDR3 contains 17 residues. CDR3 region: CASSSPTSAYSTDTQYF. The DNA for the CDR3 is TGTGCCAGCAGCTCTCCAACTAGCGCCTACTCCACAGATACGCAGTATTTT.

The rearrangement uses TRBV9 and TRBJ2-7; possible D gene TRBD1, 5 bases. The CDR3 has 13 residues. Germline V CDR1 and CDR2: SGDLS, YYNGEE. The V and J ends lost 4 bases and 3 bases respectively, with 11 bases between them. CDR3 residues: CASSPQTDYEQYF. CDR3 DNA sequence: TGTGCCAGCAGCCCACAGACAGACTACGAGCAGTACTTC.

A single count supports this clonotype. The chain recombines TRBV4-1 with TRBJ2-4; 8 nucleotides agree with TRBD2. J was trimmed by 8 bases and V by 2 bases; bases with no gene match: 11. The CDR3 is 16 residues long. CDR1 is MGHRA and CDR2 is YSYEKL in the germline V gene. CDR3 sequence reads: CASSQPGGPRQYIQYF. For the CDR3, the DNA is TGCGCCAGCAGCCAACCGGGAGGGCCCCGTCAATACATTCAGTACTTC.

This clonotype occurred a few times. At one end, the junction sequence differs from germline, possibly due to a read error. J is TRBJ2-1 and V is TRBV7-9, with 7 nucleotides matching TRBD2. Germline values: CDR1 SEHNR, CDR2 FQNEAQ (reference sequence). This CDR3 comprises 11 residues. CDR3 sequence reads: CASTQPLAEVF. The CDR3 coding sequence is TGTGCCAGCACCCAGCCCCTAGCGGAAGTCTTC. Full variable domain (outside the CDR3, taken from reference TRBV7-9 and TRBJ2-1): DTGVSQNPRHKITKRGQNVTFRCDPISEHNRLYWYRQTLGQGPEFLTYFQNEAQLEKSRLLSDRFSAERPKGSFSTLEIQRTEQGDSAMYLCASTQPLAEVFGPGTRLTVL.

The rearrangement joins TRBV11-3 to TRBJ2-2; 9 bases match TRBD2. The germline CDR1 and CDR2 sequences are SGHNT and YENEEA. The CDR3 totals 17 residues. With V trimmed by 4 bases and J by 5 bases, 11 bases remained unmatched. CDR3 residues: CASSSRPGLARTGELFF. The CDR3 bases are TGTGCCAGCAGCTCGCGTCCGGGACTAGCACGAACCGGGGAGCTGTTTTTT.

The chain employs TRBV18 and TRBJ1-1; a weak D match, TRBD1 (6 bases). In germline, CDR1 is KGHSH, CDR2 LQKENI. V was pared by 7 bases and J by 0 bases, with 24 bases between. The CDR3 sequence is 18 residues long. The CDR3, as DNA: TGTGCCAGCTTCGAGGGGTCCGTGAAGGGACACTTGAACACTGAAGCTTTCTTT. Its protein product is CASFEGSVKGHLNTEAFF.

V usage is TRBV4-2 and J usage is TRBJ1-5; the D is unclear. The V gene's germline CDR1 is LGHNA and CDR2 YNFKEQ. The V end lost 1 base, the J end lost 0 bases, and 13 bases lay between the germline ends. This CDR3 is built from 17 residues. The CDR3 nucleotides read TGTGCCAGCAGCCAAGCTAACACCCGCTATAGCAATCAGCCCCAGCATTTT. Amino acid sequence: CASSQANTRYSNQPQHF.

This chain joins TRBV7-8 and TRBJ2-7; 9 bases match TRBD2. CDR3 length: 15 amino acids. CDR1 and CDR2 from the germline V gene are SGHVS and FQNEAQ. Losses at the gene ends were 1 base for V and 6 bases for J; bases not matched to a gene: 7. The CDR3 protein is CASSLVGTSSSEQYF. DNA of the CDR3: TGTGCCAGCAGCTTAGTTGGGACTAGCTCTTCCGAGCAGTACTTC.

V usage is TRBV2 and J usage is TRBJ1-2, with 12 bases aligning to TRBD1. The CDR3 covers 14 residues. Trimming took 8 bases from V and 3 from J; bases not matched to a gene: 4. The germline gives CDR1 SNHLY, CDR2 FYNNEI. The CDR3 spells CASEGTGGDYGYTF. The CDR3 nucleotides read TGTGCCAGCGAGGGGACAGGGGGCGACTATGGCTACACCTTC.

The chain couples TRBV19 to TRBJ2-1, with D perhaps being TRBD1 or TRBD2 (5 bases each). V lost 6 bases and J lost 6, with 15 bases in between. CDR1 LNHDA and CDR2 SQIVND come from the germline V gene (reference sequence). This CDR3 spans 14 amino acids. DNA of the CDR3: TGTGCCAGTAGACGGGACCGGCGGGCCAATGAGCAGTTCTTC. The encoded protein is CASRRDRRANEQFF.

This clonotype was seen a single time. The chain joins TRBV23-1 to TRBJ1-1; D gene uncertain. TRBV23-1 is identified as an open reading frame with a role that is uncertain. V lost 3 bases and J 10 bases, leaving 18 bases between the germline ends. The CDR3 spans 14 residues. The CDR3 DNA follows: TGCGCCAGCAGTCACAGGACTGGAAAAAGAGGAGCTTTCTTT. Translation gives CASSHRTGKRGAFF.

This clonotype has ten or more counts. The rearrangement joins TRBV7-2 to TRBJ2-3; perhaps TRBD2 as D (7 bases). V lost 1 base to trimming and J lost 0 bases, with 11 bases between them. Germline-derived CDR1 and CDR2 are SGHTA and FQGNSA. The CDR3 spans 16 residues. The CDR3 nucleotides read TGTGCCAGCAGCTTAGTCGGGGGGCCGAGCACAGATACGCAGTATTTT. This codes for CASSLVGGPSTDTQYF. The variable domain in full, with the rest retrieved from reference TRBV7-2 and TRBJ2-3, is GAGVSQSPSNKVTEKGKDVELRCDPISGHTALYWYRQSLGQGLEFLIYFQGNSAPDKSGLPSDRFSAERTGGSVSTLTIQRTQQEDSAVYLCASSLVGGPSTDTQYFGPGTRLTVL.

V usage is TRBV24-1 and J usage is TRBJ2-2; D is perhaps TRBD1 (5 bases). Germline V gene data show CDR1 as KGHDR and CDR2 as SFDVKD. Trimming left V 4 bases short and J 1 base short, with 15 bases between. The CDR3 sequence is 17 residues long. The CDR3 nucleotides are TGTGCCACCAGTGAGTTAGCTAATACAGGGAACACCGGGGAGCTGTTTTTT. It encodes CATSELANTGNTGELFF.

This clonotype turned up a few times. The rearrangement links TRBV7-8 to TRBJ2-1; 14 bases align to TRBD2. This CDR3 has 17 amino acids. Per germline, CDR1 SGHVS and CDR2 FQNEAQ. The V segment lost 3 bases and the J segment 5 bases; nucleotides outside the gene matches: 6. CDR3 sequence: CASSLTEGLAGDNEQFF. CDR3 coding DNA: TGTGCCAGCAGCTTGACAGAGGGACTAGCGGGAGACAATGAGCAGTTCTTC. Using reference TRBV7-8 and TRBJ2-1 for the parts outside the CDR3, the full variable domain is GAGVSQSPRYKVAKRGQDVALRCDPISGHVSLFWYQQALGQGPEFLTYFQNEAQLDKSGLPSDRFFAERPEGSVSTLKIQRTQQEDSAVYLCASSLTEGLAGDNEQFFGPGTRLTVL.